This T cell receptor (beta chain) was captured in a study of OX40 agonist ivuxolimab in advanced cancers. Study-level information: Patients treated during dose escalation were battling hepatocellular carcinoma, melanoma, renal cell or head and neck cancer.

Study-wide findings and caveats: Patients with a partial response at 0.1-3.0 mg/kg had among the lowest clonal expansion. Relative to CD4+ cells, CD8+ T cells on average had more expanded clones. At doses 0.1 to 3.0 mg/kg, CD4+ and CD8+ clones expanded.

A note on this clone: Its antigen is as yet unknown.

The CDR3 totals 14 residues. The V end was cut by 0 bases, the J end by 1 base, with 7 bases between. Germline CDR1 SGHTA, CDR2 FQGNSA. Libraries were prepared by immunoSEQ multiplex PCR; TCRdb keeps only in-frame clonotypes and omits some of them. The sample includes 30,000 to 40,000 clones, roughly 89% of them seen just once. The J gene is TRBJ2-7, the V gene TRBV7-2; D call uncertain. This receptor was identified in an adult with an advanced solid tumor such as melanoma, head and neck, liver or kidney cancer. This sample comprised CD4+ or CD8+ T cells sorted from blood, obtained in a trial of the OX40 agonist ivuxolimab. The CDR3 DNA follows: TGTGCCAGCAGCTTAGCGGTCTGGTCCTACGAGCAGTACTTC. This codes for CASSLAVWSYEQYF.